The 15 T cell receptor beta chains reported below all come from one sample, sequenced in a study of cytomegalovirus exposure and HLA in healthy donors. TCRdb's table, derived via immunoSEQ multiplex PCR, lists solely in-frame clones and lacks some. Seen here are tens of thousands of clones, just over 90% observed once, and the top ten hold about 1%. The specimen sequenced was PBMCs. These TCRs come from a man younger than 30 in good health and CMV-seronegative.

Remarks on this clone: Different DNA sequences within this sample yield the same CDR3. The chain has TRBV28 and TRBJ2-1, with 11 bases that match TRBD2. Trimming cost V 6 bases and J 7 bases; bases outside gene matches: 11. The germline V gene encodes CDR1 MDHEN and CDR2 SYDVKM. The CDR3 loop spans 16 amino acids. Written as DNA, the CDR3 is TGTGCCAGCAGCTTAATCACTAGCGGGAGCTATAATGAGCAGTTCTTC. Its translation is CASSLITSGSYNEQFF. Together with reference TRBV28 and TRBJ2-1, the CDR3 gives the full variable domain: DVKVTQSSRYLVKRTGEKVFLECVQDMDHENMFWYRQDPGLGLRLIYFSYDVKMKEKGDIPEGYSVSREKKERFSLILESASTNQTSMYLCASSLITSGSYNEQFFGPGTRLTVL.

This CDR3 is CASSLGGGEKLFF. The CDR3 DNA reads TGTGCCAGCAGTTTAGGGGGCGGTGAAAAACTGTTTTTT. The genes are TRBV28 and TRBJ1-4; TRBD1 might be the D (6 bases). The CDR3 is 13 residues long. V was clipped by 2 bases and J by 7 bases, with 8 bases between them. Per germline, CDR1 MDHEN and CDR2 SYDVKM.

This clone was observed once. J is TRBJ2-1 and V is TRBV4-1, with 11 bases fitting TRBD2. J was trimmed by 8 bases and V by 6 bases; bases with no gene match: 9. Germline CDR1 MGHRA, CDR2 YSYEKL. The CDR3 has 15 residues. This CDR3 reads CASRRLAGMRDEQFF. The DNA for the CDR3 is TGCGCCAGCAGGAGACTAGCGGGAATGCGGGATGAGCAGTTCTTC.

V is TRBV5-1 and J is TRBJ1-1; no clear D. Trimming took 4 bases from V and 2 from J, leaving 6 bases between them. CDR1 is SGHRS, CDR2 YFSETQ, per germline. The CDR3 is made up of 12 amino acids. DNA of the CDR3: TGCGCCAGCAGCCACACAAACACTGAAGCTTTCTTT. As protein: CASSHTNTEAFF.

The V call is TRBV7-9, the J call TRBJ2-7; perhaps TRBD1 as D (7 bases). The germline V and J ends were trimmed by 5 bases and 7 bases, with 30 bases remaining between them. From germline, CDR1 is SEHNR and CDR2 FQNEAQ (reference sequence). The CDR3 loop spans 18 amino acids. Written as DNA, the CDR3 is TGTGCCAGCAGCGAAGGGGGCATAGGGGGACTGGGATCGGGGGAGCAGTACTTC. Amino acid sequence: CASSEGGIGGLGSGEQYF.

This sequence joins TRBV10-1 and TRBJ2-2; D possibly corresponds to TRBD2 (5 bases). The CDR3 covers 13 residues. Trimming took 8 bases from V and 3 from J, leaving 10 bases between them. Germline lookup yields CDR1 WNHNN and CDR2 SYGVQD (reference sequence). The CDR3 nucleotides are TGCGCCAGCGGCCGGGAAGACACCGGGGAGCTGTTTTTT. It is translated as CASGREDTGELFF.

The V and J genes are TRBV2 and TRBJ2-5; D ambiguous. The CDR3 is 13 amino acids. The germline CDR1 and CDR2 sequences are SNHLY and FYNNEI. Trimming pared 0 bases from V and 4 bases from J, leaving 6 bases between. CDR3 region: CASSEAGRETQYF. CDR3 DNA: TGTGCCAGCAGTGAAGCGGGCCGAGAGACCCAGTACTTC.

The gene calls are TRBV6-5 and TRBJ2-1; the match to TRBD2 covers 10 bases. V shed 7 bases, J shed 4 bases, and the junction held 4 bases outside the gene matches. Germline values: CDR1 MNHEY, CDR2 SVGAGI. This CDR3 has 14 amino acids. CDR3 region: CASKREGLYNEQFF. The CDR3 region has the DNA TGTGCCAGCAAGCGGGAGGGCCTGTACAATGAGCAGTTCTTC.

The rearrangement uses TRBV4-3 and TRBJ1-1, with no clear D. The CDR3 extends over 14 amino acids. Germline CDR1 is LGHNA and CDR2 is YSLEER. V was pared by 0 bases and J by 7 bases, with 12 bases between. CDR3 nucleotide sequence: TGCGCCAGCAGCCAAGATGTCGGCGGGGATGAAGCTTTCTTT. It is translated as CASSQDVGGDEAFF.

This chain connects TRBV2 to TRBJ2-3; 7 bases agree with TRBD1. Germline loops: CDR1 SNHLY, CDR2 FYNNEI. The J segment lost 2 bases and the V segment lost 4 bases, leaving 6 bases of the junction unmatched. This CDR3 has 15 residues. The CDR3 sequence: CASSVTGVATDTQYF. In DNA form, the CDR3 reads TGTGCCAGCAGTGTTACAGGGGTCGCCACAGATACGCAGTATTTT.

This chain uses TRBV27 with TRBJ2-5; 9 nucleotides align to TRBD2. This CDR3 is built from 14 residues. The germline V gene encodes CDR1 MNHEY and CDR2 SMNVEV (reference sequence). With V trimmed by 4 bases and J by 5 bases, 5 bases remained unmatched. This CDR3 is CASSYAGGRETQYF. The CDR3 DNA follows: TGTGCCAGCAGTTACGCGGGAGGGCGGGAGACCCAGTACTTC.

The DNA of the CDR3 is TGTGCCAGCAGCACCTCCCAGATCAATGAGCAGTTCTTC. It specifies CASSTSQINEQFF. The rearrangement links TRBV11-2 to TRBJ2-1, with no clear D. The CDR3 has 13 amino acids. Germline V lookup: CDR1 SGHAT, CDR2 FQNNGV. Trimming took off 5 bases at V and 6 bases at J, with 11 bases between the two ends.

The chain couples TRBV7-9 to TRBJ2-1, with D perhaps matching TRBD1 (6 bases). Germline assignment: CDR1 SEHNR and CDR2 FQNEAQ (reference sequence). The CDR3 extends over 16 amino acids. V was shortened by 5 bases and J by 1 base, with 15 bases between the two germline ends. The CDR3 coding sequence is TGTGCCAGCAGCAGCAAGGCAGGGGCATCCTACAATGAGCAGTTCTTC. Encoded protein: CASSSKAGASYNEQFF.

CDR3 sequence reads: CASRSGGGHYGYTF. The CDR3 coding sequence is TGTGCCAGTAGGAGCGGGGGTGGACACTATGGCTACACCTTC. The V call is TRBV19, the J call TRBJ1-2, with D possibly TRBD1 on 5 matching bases. V shed 6 bases and J shed 3 bases, with 14 bases lying between them. The CDR3 length is 14 residues. Germline CDR1 reads LNHDA; CDR2 reads SQIVND (reference sequence).

The CDR3 DNA reads TGTGCCAGCAGCTTAATAAGCTTTTCCTCCTACGAGCAGTACTTC. As protein: CASSLISFSSYEQYF. This chain connects TRBV7-9 to TRBJ2-7; D remains ambiguous. The CDR3 extends over 15 amino acids. Trimming stripped 2 bases from V and 0 bases from J, with 11 bases between. Germline values: CDR1 SEHNR, CDR2 FQNEAQ (reference sequence). The variable domain in full, with the rest retrieved from reference TRBV7-9 and TRBJ2-7, is DTGVSQNPRHKITKRGQNVTFRCDPISEHNRLYWYRQTLGQGPEFLTYFQNEAQLEKSRLLSDRFSAERPKGSFSTLEIQRTEQGDSAMYLCASSLISFSSYEQYFGPGTRLTVT.